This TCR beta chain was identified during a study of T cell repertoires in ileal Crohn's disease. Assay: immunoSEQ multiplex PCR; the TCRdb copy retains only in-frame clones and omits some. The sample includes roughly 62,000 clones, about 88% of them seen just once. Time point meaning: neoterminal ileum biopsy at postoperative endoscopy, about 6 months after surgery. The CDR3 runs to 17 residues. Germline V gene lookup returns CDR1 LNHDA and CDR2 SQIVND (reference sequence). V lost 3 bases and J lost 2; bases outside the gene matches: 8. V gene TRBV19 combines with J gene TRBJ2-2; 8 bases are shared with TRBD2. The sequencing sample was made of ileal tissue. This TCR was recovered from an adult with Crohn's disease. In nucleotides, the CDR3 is TGTGCCAGTAGTATCAGTCGAGCGGGAGTTAACACCGGGGAGCTGTTTTTT. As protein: CASSISRAGVNTGELFF.